These 3 T cell receptor beta chains came from one sample sequenced in a study of blood T cell repertoires in COVID-19. Sequenced by immunoSEQ multiplex PCR; TCRdb stores in-frame clones only, minus some. In the table there are about 210,000 clones, approximately 90% of which are singletons. The source material was peripheral blood. The receptors come from a man aged 30 to 39 with acute or convalescent COVID-19.

This clone showed up just once. The rearrangement links TRBV9 to TRBJ2-1; 7 bases map to TRBD2. The CDR3 is made up of 12 amino acids. Germline trimming cut 0 bases from V and 10 bases from J; bases unmatched to any gene: 1. Germline-derived CDR1 and CDR2 are SGDLS and YYNGEE. CDR3 coding DNA: TGTGCCAGCAGCGTAGTCGGGGGGGAGCAGTTCTTC. It codes for CASSVVGGEQFF.

The rearrangement joins TRBV19 to TRBJ1-1; D might be TRBD1 (5 bases). Trimming took 6 bases from V and 3 from J, leaving 20 bases between them. CDR1 and CDR2 (germline): LNHDA, SQIVND (reference sequence). The CDR3 is 16 amino acids. The CDR3: CASRGPFRARDTEAFF. The CDR3, as DNA: TGTGCCAGTAGAGGGCCGTTCAGGGCACGGGACACTGAAGCTTTCTTT.

This chain links TRBV19 with TRBJ2-7; TRBD2 agrees at 10 bases. V shed 5 bases, J shed 2 bases, and the junction held 3 bases outside the gene matches. CDR3 length: 14 amino acids. Germline V CDR1 and CDR2: LNHDA, SQIVND (reference sequence). In DNA, the CDR3 is TGTGCCAGTAGTGAGCTAGCGGGAGCCTACGAGCAGTACTTC. This encodes CASSELAGAYEQYF.